The 15 T cell receptor beta chains below all came from one sample that was sequenced in a study of blood T cell repertoires in COVID-19. The assay was immunoSEQ multiplex PCR, and TCRdb's table has in-frame clones only and misses some. The table includes about 180,000 clones, 84% detected once. Sequenced sample: peripheral blood. The receptors were gathered from a man in his late teens or twenties with active or convalescent COVID-19.

V gene TRBV5-1 combines with J gene TRBJ2-1, with 10 bases matching TRBD1. The germline V gene has CDR1 SGHRS and CDR2 YFSETQ. The CDR3 runs 15 residues. After removal of 4 bases from V and 8 bases from J, the junction contained 9 bases not matched to a gene. CDR3 bases: TGCGCCAGCAGCATCCGGGACAGGGGTTTGGATGAGCAGTTCTTC. Translated: CASSIRDRGLDEQFF.

Comments on this clone: The junction shows a germline mismatch at one end, possibly a read error. The V gene is TRBV20-1, the J gene TRBJ2-7; TRBD2 aligns across 10 bases. This CDR3 is built from 11 residues. CDR1 and CDR2 from the germline V gene are DFQATT and SNEGSKA (reference sequence). The CDR3 is CSPSGSDEQYF. The CDR3 coding sequence is TGCAGTCCTAGCGGGAGCGACGAGCAGTACTTC.

V and J are TRBV4-3 and TRBJ1-2; no definite D call. Germline-derived CDR1 and CDR2 are LGHNA and YSLEER. V lost 0 bases, J lost 0 bases, and 11 bases lay in between. The CDR3 spans 16 residues. CDR3 sequence (DNA): TGCGCCAGCAGCCAAGATCTAACACTAGCTAACTATGGCTACACCTTC. Protein product: CASSQDLTLANYGYTF.

V usage is TRBV2 and J usage is TRBJ1-1, with 9 bases matching TRBD1. The CDR3 runs to 14 residues. Germline CDR1 SNHLY, CDR2 FYNNEI. V dropped 7 bases and J dropped 1; count of bases not matched to a gene: 4. CDR3 in DNA: TGTGCCAGCACCTGGGACAGGGAGAACACTGAAGCTTTCTTT. This translates into CASTWDRENTEAFF.

This chain uses TRBV6-1 with TRBJ2-3, with 8 bases matching TRBD1. CDR3 length: 16 amino acids. Germline assignment: CDR1 MNHNS and CDR2 SASEGT. The V segment lost 2 bases and the J segment 6 bases; nucleotides outside the gene matches: 10. CDR3 DNA sequence: TGTGCCAGCAGTGAATCCCAGGGGGCCTTACGGGATACGCAGTATTTT. Amino acids: CASSESQGALRDTQYF.

The rearrangement links TRBV12-3 or TRBV12-4 to TRBJ1-2, with TRBD1 identical over 7 bases. After removal of 4 bases from V and 4 bases from J, the junction contained 3 bases not matched to a gene. The CDR3 covers 13 residues. CDR3 amino acids: CASSSTGPYGYTF. Here the CDR3 DNA reads TGTGCCAGCAGTTCGACAGGGCCCTATGGCTACACCTTC.

The CDR3 loop is CASRKSGGSYGYTF. Here the CDR3 DNA reads TGTGCCAGCAGAAAATCAGGGGGAAGTTATGGCTACACCTTC. The V gene is TRBV3-1 (or the pseudogene TRBV3-2), the J gene TRBJ1-2, with 7 nucleotides matching TRBD1. The CDR3 contains 14 residues. Per the germline V gene, CDR1 is LGHDT and CDR2 is YNNKEL (reference sequence). V lost 6 bases to trimming and J lost 5 bases; unmatched junction nucleotides: 9.

V and J are TRBV20-1 and TRBJ1-1, with a tentative D call TRBD1 (6 bases). Germline values: CDR1 DFQATT, CDR2 SNEGSKA (reference sequence). V gave up 3 bases and J gave up 3 bases, with 14 bases separating them. The CDR3 extends over 14 amino acids. The CDR3 region has the DNA TGCAGTGCTAGTGGGGGCGCTTCGGACACTGAAGCTTTCTTT. Translating gives CSASGGASDTEAFF.

This clone was seen a handful of times. V usage is TRBV6-1 and J usage is TRBJ1-6, with TRBD1 identical over 7 bases. The germline gives CDR1 MNHNS, CDR2 SASEGT. The ends lost 2 bases at V and 7 bases at J; junction bases unmatched: 14. This CDR3 spans 18 amino acids. The DNA for the CDR3 is TGTGCCAGCAGTGAATTTGGGTTTTGGACAGGAGAAAATTCACCCCTCCACTTT. This gives the protein CASSEFGFWTGENSPLHF.

This chain uses TRBV28 with TRBJ2-3, with 7 bases that match TRBD2. The trim removed 5 bases at V and 3 bases at J, leaving 14 bases unmatched. The length of the CDR3 is 17 residues. Germline V gene sequence: CDR1 MDHEN, CDR2 SYDVKM. CDR3 loop: CASSSTDKAGLTDTQYF. CDR3 DNA: TGTGCCAGCAGTAGCACTGACAAAGCGGGACTTACAGATACGCAGTATTTT.

This clone was seen a few times. The chain recombines TRBV7-9 with TRBJ1-5; D gene ambiguous. Germline loops: CDR1 SEHNR, CDR2 FQNEAQ (reference sequence). The CDR3 runs 12 residues. Trimming shortened V by 3 bases and J by 6 bases, and 6 bases separated the two germline ends. The CDR3 region is CASSLPGQPQHF. CDR3 sequence (DNA): TGTGCCAGCAGCTTGCCGGGTCAGCCCCAGCATTTT. The full variable domain, in which reference TRBV7-9 and TRBJ1-5 provide the parts outside the CDR3, is DTGVSQNPRHKITKRGQNVTFRCDPISEHNRLYWYRQTLGQGPEFLTYFQNEAQLEKSRLLSDRFSAERPKGSFSTLEIQRTEQGDSAMYLCASSLPGQPQHFGDGTRLSIL.

The chain carries TRBV27 and TRBJ2-1, with 7 bases matching TRBD1. The CDR3 contains 15 residues. With 6 bases clipped from V and 2 bases from J, the junction kept 7 bases outside the gene matches. Looked up from germline, CDR1 is MNHEY and CDR2 is SMNVEV (reference sequence). The CDR3, as DNA: TGTGCCAGCAGACTTACAGGGGTTCCCTACAATGAGCAGTTCTTC. This gives the protein CASRLTGVPYNEQFF.

DNA of the CDR3: TGTGCCAGCAGTGATCCCGCGGTTGGCACCATATATTTT. Amino acid sequence: CASSDPAVGTIYF. The chain carries TRBV25-1 and TRBJ1-3, with unresolved D. Looked up from germline, CDR1 is MGHDK and CDR2 is SYGVNS. V was trimmed by 3 bases and J by 9 bases, leaving 12 bases between them. This CDR3 region has 13 residues.

This clone was recorded only once. The genes are TRBV6-2 or TRBV6-3 and TRBJ2-7, with 9 nucleotides matching TRBD1. Germline CDR1 is MNHEY and CDR2 is SVGEGT. Trimming removed 4 bases from V and 1 base from J; junction bases left unmatched: 8. There are 16 residues in the CDR3. CDR3 sequence: CASSSSGTGNSYEQYF. The DNA for the CDR3 is TGTGCCAGCAGTTCCTCCGGGACAGGGAATTCCTACGAGCAGTACTTC.

The chain has TRBV6-5 and TRBJ2-5, with a possible D match to TRBD1 (6 bases). CDR3 length: 16 residues. Germline values: CDR1 MNHEY, CDR2 SVGAGI. Trimming pared 0 bases from V and 5 bases from J, leaving 16 bases between. In DNA form, the CDR3 reads TGTGCCAGCAGTTACTCTTTGGACAGCCTCGGGGAGACCCAGTACTTC. Translation: CASSYSLDSLGETQYF.